The clone carrying this T cell receptor beta chain was found a few times. The assay was immunoSEQ multiplex PCR, and TCRdb's table has in-frame clones only and misses some. The sample comprises roughly 100,000 clones, roughly 91% of which are singletons, and over 1.5% rests with the top ten. This sample is part of a study of T cell changes during pregnancy in multiple sclerosis. This CDR3 is 14 amino acids long. Germline CDR1 reads SGHAT; CDR2 reads FQNNGV. The J segment lost 4 bases and the V segment lost 3 bases, leaving 5 bases of the junction unmatched. The V call is TRBV11-2, the J call TRBJ2-7; 8 bases align to TRBD1. This clonotype was obtained from a female donor in good health, enrolled as a control in a pregnancy study. The sample in question was peripheral blood, obtained after pregnancy. CDR3 sequence: CASSFGTGSYEQYF. The CDR3 DNA reads as TGTGCCAGCAGCTTCGGGACAGGCAGTTACGAGCAGTACTTC.